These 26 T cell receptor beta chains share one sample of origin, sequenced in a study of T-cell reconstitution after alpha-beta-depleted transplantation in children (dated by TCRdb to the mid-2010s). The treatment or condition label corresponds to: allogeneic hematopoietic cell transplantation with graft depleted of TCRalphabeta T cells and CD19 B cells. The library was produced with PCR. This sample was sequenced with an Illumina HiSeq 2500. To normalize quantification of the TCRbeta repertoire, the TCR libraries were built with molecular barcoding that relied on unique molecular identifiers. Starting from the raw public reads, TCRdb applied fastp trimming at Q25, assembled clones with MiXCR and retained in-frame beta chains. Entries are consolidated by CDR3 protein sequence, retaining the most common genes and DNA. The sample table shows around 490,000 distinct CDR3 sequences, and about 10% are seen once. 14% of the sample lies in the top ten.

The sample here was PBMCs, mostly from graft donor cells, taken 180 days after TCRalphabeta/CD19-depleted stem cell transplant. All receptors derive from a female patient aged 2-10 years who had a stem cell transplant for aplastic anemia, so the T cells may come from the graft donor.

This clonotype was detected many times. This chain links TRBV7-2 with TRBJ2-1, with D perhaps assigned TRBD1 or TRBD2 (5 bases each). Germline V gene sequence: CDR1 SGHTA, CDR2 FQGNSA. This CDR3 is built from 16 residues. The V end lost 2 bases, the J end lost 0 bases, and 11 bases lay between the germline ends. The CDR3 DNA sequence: TGTGCCAGCAGCTTACTTGCAGGGAGCTCCTACAATGAGCAGTTCTTC. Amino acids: CASSLLAGSSYNEQFF.

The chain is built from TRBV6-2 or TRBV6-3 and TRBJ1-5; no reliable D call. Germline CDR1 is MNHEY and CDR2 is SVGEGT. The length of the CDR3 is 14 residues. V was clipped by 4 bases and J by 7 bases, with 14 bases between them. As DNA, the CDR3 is TGTGCCAGCAGTTCCCCAGAGGCGGTGCAGCCCCAGCATTTT. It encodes CASSSPEAVQPQHF.

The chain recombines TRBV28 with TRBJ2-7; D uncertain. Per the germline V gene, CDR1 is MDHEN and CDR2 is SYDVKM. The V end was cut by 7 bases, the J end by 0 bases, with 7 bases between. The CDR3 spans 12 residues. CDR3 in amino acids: CASKTSSYEQYF. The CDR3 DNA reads TGTGCCAGCAAAACAAGCTCCTACGAGCAGTACTTC.

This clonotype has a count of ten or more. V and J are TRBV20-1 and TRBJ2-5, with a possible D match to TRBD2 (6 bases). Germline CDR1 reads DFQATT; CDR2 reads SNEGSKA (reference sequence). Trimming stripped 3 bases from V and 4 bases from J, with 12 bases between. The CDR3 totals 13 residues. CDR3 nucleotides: TGCAGTGCTAGCGCGGGGATCTCAGAGACCCAGTACTTC. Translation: CSASAGISETQYF.

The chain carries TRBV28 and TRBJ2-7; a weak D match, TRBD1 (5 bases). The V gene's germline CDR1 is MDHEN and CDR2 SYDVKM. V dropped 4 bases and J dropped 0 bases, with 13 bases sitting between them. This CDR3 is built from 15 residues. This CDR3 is CASSSLATGSYEQYF. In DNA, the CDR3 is TGTGCCAGCAGTTCCCTCGCTACAGGCTCCTACGAGCAGTACTTC.

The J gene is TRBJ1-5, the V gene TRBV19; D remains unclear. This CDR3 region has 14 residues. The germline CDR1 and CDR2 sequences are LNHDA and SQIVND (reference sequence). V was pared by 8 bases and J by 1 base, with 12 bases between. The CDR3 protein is CASSPLRSNQPQHF. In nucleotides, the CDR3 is TGTGCCAGTTCCCCCCTGAGGAGCAATCAGCCCCAGCATTTT.

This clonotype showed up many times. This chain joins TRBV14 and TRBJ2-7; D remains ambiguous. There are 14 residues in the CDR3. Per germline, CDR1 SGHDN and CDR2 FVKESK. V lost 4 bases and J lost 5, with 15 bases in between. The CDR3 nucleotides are TGTGCCAGCAGCCTCGAAACTCCCCGTGACGAGCAGTACTTC. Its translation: CASSLETPRDEQYF.

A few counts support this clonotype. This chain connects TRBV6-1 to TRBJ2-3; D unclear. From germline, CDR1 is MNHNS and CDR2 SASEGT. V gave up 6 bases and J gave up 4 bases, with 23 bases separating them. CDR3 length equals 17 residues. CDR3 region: CASSNVQMGIYPDTQYF. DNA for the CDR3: TGTGCCAGCAGCAACGTACAGATGGGTATCTACCCAGATACGCAGTATTTT.

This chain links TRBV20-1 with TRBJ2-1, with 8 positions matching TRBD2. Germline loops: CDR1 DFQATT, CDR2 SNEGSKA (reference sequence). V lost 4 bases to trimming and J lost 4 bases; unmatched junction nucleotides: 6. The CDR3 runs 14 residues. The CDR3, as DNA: TGCAGTGCTACTCCGCGGGGGGAGTACAATGAGCAGTTCTTC. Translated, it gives CSATPRGEYNEQFF.

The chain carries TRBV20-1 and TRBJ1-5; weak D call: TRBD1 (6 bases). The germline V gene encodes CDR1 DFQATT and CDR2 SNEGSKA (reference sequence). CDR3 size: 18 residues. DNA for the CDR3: TGCAGCGCAACTACCCGGGACACCAACTCGAAGGGCAATCAGCCCCAGCATTTT. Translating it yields CSATTRDTNSKGNQPQHF.

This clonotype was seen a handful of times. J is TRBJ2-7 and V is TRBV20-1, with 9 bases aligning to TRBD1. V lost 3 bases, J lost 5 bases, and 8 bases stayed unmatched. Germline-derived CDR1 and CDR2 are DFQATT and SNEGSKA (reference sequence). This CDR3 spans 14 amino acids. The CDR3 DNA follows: TGCAGTGCTAGCCGGTGGGACAGGGCCAACGAGCAGTACTTC. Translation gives CSASRWDRANEQYF.

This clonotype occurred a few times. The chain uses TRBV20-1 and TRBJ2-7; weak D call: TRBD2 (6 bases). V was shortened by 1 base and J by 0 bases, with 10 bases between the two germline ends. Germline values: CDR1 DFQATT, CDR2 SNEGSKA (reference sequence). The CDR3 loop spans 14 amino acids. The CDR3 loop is CSARGRGPSYEQYF. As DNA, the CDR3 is TGCAGTGCTAGAGGGCGGGGACCCTCCTACGAGCAGTACTTC.

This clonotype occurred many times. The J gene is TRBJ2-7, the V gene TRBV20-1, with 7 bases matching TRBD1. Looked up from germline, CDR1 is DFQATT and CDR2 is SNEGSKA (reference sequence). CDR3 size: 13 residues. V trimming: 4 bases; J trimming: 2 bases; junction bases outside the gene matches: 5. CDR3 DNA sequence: TGCAGTGCTAATCCAGGGGGAACCTACGAGCAGTACTTC. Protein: CSANPGGTYEQYF.

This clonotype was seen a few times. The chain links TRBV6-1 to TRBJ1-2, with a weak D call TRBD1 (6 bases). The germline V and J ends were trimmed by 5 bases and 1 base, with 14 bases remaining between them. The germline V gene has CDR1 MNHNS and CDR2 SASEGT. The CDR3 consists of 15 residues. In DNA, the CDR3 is TGTGCCAGCAGTCCTCGGGACAACCATAACTATGGCTACACCTTC. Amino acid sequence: CASSPRDNHNYGYTF.

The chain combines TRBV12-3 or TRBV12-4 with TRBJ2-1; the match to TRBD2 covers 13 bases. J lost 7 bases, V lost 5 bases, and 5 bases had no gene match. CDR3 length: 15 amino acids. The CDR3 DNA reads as TGTGCCAGCAGTCGGACTAGCGGGGGAAGAAATGAGCAGTTCTTC. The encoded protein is CASSRTSGGRNEQFF.

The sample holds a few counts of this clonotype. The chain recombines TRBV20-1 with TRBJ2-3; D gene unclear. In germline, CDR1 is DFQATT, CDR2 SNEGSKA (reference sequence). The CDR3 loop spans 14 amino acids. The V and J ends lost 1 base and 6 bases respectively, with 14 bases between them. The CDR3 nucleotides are TGCAGTGCTAGAGGGGGTCTAGACTGGGATACGCAGTATTTT. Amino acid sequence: CSARGGLDWDTQYF.

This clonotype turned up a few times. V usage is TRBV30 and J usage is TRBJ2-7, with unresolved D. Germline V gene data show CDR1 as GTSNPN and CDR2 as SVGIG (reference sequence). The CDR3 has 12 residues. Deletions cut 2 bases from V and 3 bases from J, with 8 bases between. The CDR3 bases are TGTGCCTGGAGTAGGCCTAACTACGAGCAGTACGTC. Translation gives CAWSRPNYEQYV.

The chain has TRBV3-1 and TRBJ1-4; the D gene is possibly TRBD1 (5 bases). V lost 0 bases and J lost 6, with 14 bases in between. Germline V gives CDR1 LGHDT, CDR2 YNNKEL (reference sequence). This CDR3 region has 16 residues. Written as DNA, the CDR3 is TGTGCCAGCAGCCAAGAAAGTGGGGCTCTCGATGAAAAACTGTTTTTT. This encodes CASSQESGALDEKLFF.

CDR3 protein: CASSSGAAEAFF. CDR3 sequence (DNA): TGTGCCAGCAGTTCAGGGGCAGCTGAAGCTTTCTTT. The chain couples TRBV28 to TRBJ1-1; D might be TRBD1 (6 bases). The CDR3 covers 12 residues. The V and J ends lost 4 bases and 6 bases respectively, with 9 bases between them. In germline, CDR1 is MDHEN, CDR2 SYDVKM.

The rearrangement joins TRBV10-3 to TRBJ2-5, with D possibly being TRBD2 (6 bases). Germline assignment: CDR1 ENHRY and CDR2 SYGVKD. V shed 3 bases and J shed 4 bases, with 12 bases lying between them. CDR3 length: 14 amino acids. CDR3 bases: TGTGCCATCAGTGACCTTGGAGGGTCAGAGACCCAGTACTTC. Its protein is CAISDLGGSETQYF.

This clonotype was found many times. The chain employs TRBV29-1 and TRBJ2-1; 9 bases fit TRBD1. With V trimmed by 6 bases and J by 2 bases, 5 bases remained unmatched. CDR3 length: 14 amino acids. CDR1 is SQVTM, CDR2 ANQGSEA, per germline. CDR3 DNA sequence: TGCAGCGTGGGGGGACAGGGAACCTACAATGAGCAGTTCTTC. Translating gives CSVGGQGTYNEQFF.

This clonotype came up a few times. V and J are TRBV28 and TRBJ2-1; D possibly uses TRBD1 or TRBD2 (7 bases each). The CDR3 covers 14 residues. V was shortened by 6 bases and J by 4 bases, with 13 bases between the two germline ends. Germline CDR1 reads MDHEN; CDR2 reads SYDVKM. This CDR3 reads CASRAGGGYNEQFF. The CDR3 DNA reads TGTGCCAGCAGAGCAGGGGGGGGTTACAATGAGCAGTTCTTC.

Here the CDR3 reads CASSLVVDRTISYNEQFF. Here the CDR3 DNA reads TGTGCCAGCAGTTTAGTGGTGGACCGAACAATTTCCTACAATGAGCAGTTCTTC. This chain connects TRBV12-3 or TRBV12-4 to TRBJ2-1; D is ambiguous. V lost 1 base, J lost 1 base, and 17 bases lay in between. The CDR3 has 18 residues.

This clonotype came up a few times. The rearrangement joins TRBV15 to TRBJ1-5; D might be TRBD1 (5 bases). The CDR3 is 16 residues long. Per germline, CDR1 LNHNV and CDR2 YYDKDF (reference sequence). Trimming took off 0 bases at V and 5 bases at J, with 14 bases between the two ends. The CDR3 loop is CATSRELDSLHQPQHF. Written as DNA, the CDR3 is TGTGCCACCAGCAGAGAGCTAGACAGCCTTCATCAGCCCCAGCATTTT.

Here the CDR3 DNA reads TGTGCCAGCGGGAGGTTTAGCTCCTACGAGCAGTACGTC. It codes for CASGRFSSYEQYV. This chain connects TRBV13 to TRBJ2-7; tentative D call: TRBD2 (6 bases). CDR1 PRHDT and CDR2 FYEKMQ come from the germline V gene (reference sequence). This CDR3 is 13 amino acids long. Trimming left V 8 bases short and J 0 bases short, with 11 bases between.

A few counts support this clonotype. Here the CDR3 reads CASSDRESQDTLDTQYF. Here the CDR3 DNA reads TGTGCCAGCAGCGACAGGGAGTCTCAGGACACTCTAGATACGCAGTATTTT. The J gene is TRBJ2-3, the V gene TRBV25-1, with 7 bases lining up with TRBD1. Per the germline V gene, CDR1 is MGHDK and CDR2 is SYGVNS. V was pared by 6 bases and J by 5 bases, with 17 bases of the junction left unmatched. The CDR3 runs to 17 residues.